These 5 T cell receptor beta chains came from one sample sequenced in a study of cytomegalovirus exposure and HLA in healthy donors. PCR employed 60 Vbeta and 13 Jbeta primers. The assay was immunoSEQ multiplex PCR, and TCRdb's table has in-frame clones only and misses some. The sample lists about 150,000 clones, more than 60% occurring once. Material: PBMCs. These TCRs come from a man aged 18 to 30 in good health and CMV-seropositive.

This clone appeared a single time. The chain is built from TRBV4-1 and TRBJ1-4, with 7 bases fitting TRBD1. The CDR3 covers 16 residues. Germline CDR1 is MGHRA and CDR2 is YSYEKL. V trimming: 4 bases; J trimming: 5 bases; junction bases outside the gene matches: 10. The CDR3 region is CASSPSLGQWNEKLFF. In DNA, the CDR3 is TGCGCCAGCAGCCCGTCGTTGGGACAGTGGAATGAAAAACTGTTTTTT.

V is TRBV10-3 and J is TRBJ2-1; 12 bases line up with TRBD2. The V gene end was trimmed by 0 bases and the J gene end by 2 bases; junction bases not matched to a gene: 8. The CDR3 has 19 residues. The germline V gene encodes CDR1 ENHRY and CDR2 SYGVKD. CDR3 region: CAISESDVTSGRPYNEQFF. In nucleotides, the CDR3 is TGTGCCATCAGTGAGTCGGATGTCACTAGCGGGAGGCCCTACAATGAGCAGTTCTTC.

The chain has TRBV6-6 and TRBJ2-1, with D perhaps TRBD1 (5 bases). The V gene lost 6 bases and the J gene lost 0 bases, with 15 bases spanning the gap. Germline V gene lookup returns CDR1 MNHNY and CDR2 SVGAGI (reference sequence). This CDR3 has 16 residues. CDR3 nucleotide sequence: TGTGCCAGCAGGGCCGACAGCGAAGGCTCCTACAATGAGCAGTTCTTC. It codes for CASRADSEGSYNEQFF.

The rearrangement joins TRBV2 to TRBJ1-1, with 8 bases lining up with TRBD1. The germline CDR1 and CDR2 sequences are SNHLY and FYNNEI. The CDR3 covers 13 residues. The V gene end was trimmed by 7 bases and the J gene end by 5 bases; junction bases not matched to a gene: 6. The CDR3 is CASTGQEKTEAFF. Written as DNA, the CDR3 is TGTGCCAGCACGGGACAGGAAAAAACTGAAGCTTTCTTT.

V usage is TRBV30 and J usage is TRBJ1-1; D gene uncertain. CDR3 size: 12 residues. Germline V CDR1 and CDR2: GTSNPN, SVGIG (reference sequence). V gave up 3 bases and J gave up 2 bases, with 7 bases separating them. In DNA, the CDR3 is TGTGCCTGGAGCCGAGAAAACACTGAAGCTTTCTTT. Amino acid sequence: CAWSRENTEAFF.